This entry lists 22 T cell receptor beta chains sequenced from one sample in a study of cytomegalovirus exposure and HLA in healthy donors. PCR used 60 Vbeta primers and 13 Jbeta primers. Repertoires were generated with immunoSEQ multiplex PCR, while TCRdb's copy carries only in-frame clones and drops some. Here the sample spans about 150,000 clones, around 80% being singletons. The specimen was PBMCs. These TCRs come from a woman in her thirties or forties in good health and CMV-seropositive.

This chain uses TRBV7-9 with TRBJ2-3; no clear D. Trimming took off 5 bases at V and 4 bases at J, with 7 bases between the two ends. The CDR3 is 12 residues long. Germline values: CDR1 SEHNR, CDR2 FQNEAQ (reference sequence). The CDR3 nucleotides read TGTGCCAGCAGCCCATTTTCAGATACGCAGTATTTT. This gives the protein CASSPFSDTQYF.

The chain is built from TRBV19 and TRBJ1-1; no firm D call. Germline CDR1 and CDR2: LNHDA and SQIVND (reference sequence). The CDR3 extends over 11 amino acids. V was trimmed by 5 bases and J by 8 bases, leaving 9 bases between them. CDR3 DNA sequence: TGTGCCAGTAGTTTCCGAGTGGAAGCTTTCTTT. It specifies CASSFRVEAFF.

V and J are TRBV27 and TRBJ1-2; 8 bases agree with TRBD1. This CDR3 has 12 residues. V dropped 5 bases and J dropped 8; count of bases not matched to a gene: 4. Germline V gene sequence: CDR1 MNHEY, CDR2 SMNVEV (reference sequence). CDR3 in DNA: TGTGCCAGCAGTCGGACAGGGTACGGCTACACCTTC. Protein product: CASSRTGYGYTF.

The J gene is TRBJ2-7, the V gene TRBV7-8, with 7 bases aligning to TRBD1. There are 15 residues in the CDR3. V gave up 5 bases and J gave up 5 bases; unmatched junction bases: 12. Germline V CDR1 and CDR2: SGHVS, FQNEAQ. CDR3 sequence (DNA): TGTGCCAGCAGCCCTGCCTTGACAGGGAATCACGAGCAGTACTTC. Translating it yields CASSPALTGNHEQYF.

The chain combines TRBV5-4 with TRBJ2-1; no clear D. The CDR3 spans 12 residues. From germline, CDR1 is SGHNT and CDR2 YYREEE (reference sequence). Trimming cost V 0 bases and J 12 bases, with 10 bases left between them. The CDR3: CASSLETGWQFF. Here the CDR3 DNA reads TGTGCCAGCAGCTTGGAGACGGGTTGGCAGTTCTTC. Looking up the rest from reference TRBV5-4 and TRBJ2-1 gives the full variable domain: ETGVTQSPTHLIKTRGQQVTLRCSSQSGHNTVSWYQQALGQGPQFIFQYYREEENGRGNFPPRFSGLQFPNYSSELNVNALELDDSALYLCASSLETGWQFFGPGTRLTVL.

The rearrangement uses TRBV18 and TRBJ2-2; 7 bases fit TRBD2. The CDR3 length is 15 residues. Germline V gene lookup returns CDR1 KGHSH and CDR2 LQKENI. Trimming cost V 1 base and J 3 bases; bases outside gene matches: 2. CDR3 region: CASSPRLADTGELFF. The CDR3 DNA reads TGTGCCAGCTCACCACGGCTAGCGGACACCGGGGAGCTGTTTTTT.

The chain has TRBV14 and TRBJ1-1, with D possibly matching TRBD1 (6 bases). Germline assignment: CDR1 SGHDN and CDR2 FVKESK. The CDR3 contains 19 residues. The V end lost 3 bases, the J end lost 3 bases, and 26 bases lay between the germline ends. CDR3: CASSHSARGKFVADTEAFF. CDR3 coding DNA: TGTGCCAGCAGCCACTCCGCCAGGGGAAAGTTTGTGGCGGACACTGAAGCTTTCTTT.

CDR3 sequence: CASSRREVVINEQFF. CDR3 sequence (DNA): TGCGCCAGCAGCCGGCGGGAGGTAGTAATTAATGAGCAGTTCTTC. V gene TRBV23-1 combines with J gene TRBJ2-1, with TRBD2 matching over 8 bases. TRBV23-1 is classed as an ORF, of uncertain function. The CDR3 has 15 residues. Germline trimming cut 6 bases from V and 7 bases from J; bases unmatched to any gene: 11.

This clone was seen only once. Other DNA sequences in this sample translate to the same CDR3. The chain recombines TRBV19 with TRBJ1-1; perhaps TRBD1 as D (6 bases). Germline V gene lookup returns CDR1 LNHDA and CDR2 SQIVND (reference sequence). Trimming took 6 bases from V and 1 from J, leaving 12 bases between them. The CDR3 has 14 amino acids. CDR3 in DNA: TGTGCCAGTAGCTCAGGACAGAAGAACACTGAAGCTTTCTTT. This translates into CASSSGQKNTEAFF.

This clone is a singleton in its sample. The chain links TRBV7-2 to TRBJ1-5, with D maybe TRBD1 (5 bases). The CDR3 has 18 amino acids. In germline, CDR1 is SGHTA, CDR2 FQGNSA. V lost 0 bases to trimming and J lost 6 bases, with 21 bases between them. CDR3 amino acids: CASSLAPLGGKGAQPQHF. Here the CDR3 DNA reads TGTGCCAGCAGCTTAGCTCCCCTGGGCGGTAAAGGGGCTCAGCCCCAGCATTTT.

This chain links TRBV7-3 with TRBJ2-1; TRBD2 matches 15 bases. V lost 4 bases and J lost 9; bases outside the gene matches: 4. The germline gives CDR1 SGHTA, CDR2 FQGTGA. The CDR3 is 15 residues long. This CDR3 is CASSSGTSGRSEQFF. The CDR3 DNA reads as TGTGCCAGCAGCTCCGGGACTAGCGGGAGGAGTGAGCAGTTCTTC.

This clone was seen a single time. The V call is TRBV7-9, the J call TRBJ2-4; tentatively, D is TRBD2 (5 bases). V gave up 1 base and J gave up 4 bases, with 20 bases separating them. The CDR3 has 18 amino acids. The germline V gene has CDR1 SEHNR and CDR2 FQNEAQ (reference sequence). CDR3 in DNA: TGTGCCAGCAGCTTAGGACTTCACGGCGGGCAGGTAAAAAACATTCAGTACTTC. Protein product: CASSLGLHGGQVKNIQYF.

This clone came up once. The chain joins TRBV14 to TRBJ2-7; tentative D call: TRBD1 (5 bases). Trimming removed 2 bases at V and 2 bases at J, with 10 bases between. This CDR3 has 14 amino acids. CDR1 is SGHDN, CDR2 FVKESK, per germline. CDR3 in amino acids: CASSQTDKAYEQYF. The CDR3 DNA is TGTGCCAGCAGCCAAACGGACAAGGCCTACGAGCAGTACTTC.

The chain joins TRBV9 to TRBJ1-1; 9 bases align to TRBD1. V lost 0 bases to trimming and J lost 8 bases; unmatched junction nucleotides: 5. The CDR3 totals 14 residues. Germline V gene data show CDR1 as SGDLS and CDR2 as YYNGEE. As DNA, the CDR3 is TGTGCCAGCAGCGTAGAGGGACAGGGAGGCGAAGCTTTCTTT. It is translated as CASSVEGQGGEAFF.

This chain links TRBV5-1 with TRBJ2-5, with 7 bases that match TRBD1. The CDR3 has 15 amino acids. Germline V lookup: CDR1 SGHRS, CDR2 YFSETQ. Trimming cost V 1 base and J 0 bases; bases outside gene matches: 3. For the CDR3, the DNA is TGCGCCAGCAGCTTGTCGGGACAGTACCAAGAGACCCAGTACTTC. As protein: CASSLSGQYQETQYF.

The chain uses TRBV19 and TRBJ1-1; D gene ambiguous. Trimming pared 3 bases from V and 4 bases from J, leaving 6 bases between. CDR1 LNHDA and CDR2 SQIVND come from the germline V gene (reference sequence). There are 12 residues in the CDR3. This CDR3 is CASSMFSTEAFF. CDR3 DNA sequence: TGTGCCAGTAGTATGTTCAGCACTGAAGCTTTCTTT.

The gene calls are TRBV7-9 and TRBJ2-3, with 12 positions matching TRBD2. Germline V gives CDR1 SEHNR, CDR2 FQNEAQ (reference sequence). The junction had 4 bases not matched to a gene; V was cut back by 3 bases and J by 6 bases. The CDR3 is 15 amino acids. CDR3: CASSFPSGRVDTQYF. In DNA form, the CDR3 reads TGTGCCAGCAGCTTTCCTAGCGGGAGGGTTGATACGCAGTATTTT. The whole variable domain, filled in from reference TRBV7-9 and TRBJ2-3, reads DTGVSQNPRHKITKRGQNVTFRCDPISEHNRLYWYRQTLGQGPEFLTYFQNEAQLEKSRLLSDRFSAERPKGSFSTLEIQRTEQGDSAMYLCASSFPSGRVDTQYFGPGTRLTVL.

The J gene is TRBJ1-2, the V gene TRBV9; TRBD1 matches at 7 bases. The V gene's germline CDR1 is SGDLS and CDR2 YYNGEE. V shed 5 bases, J shed 7 bases, and the junction held 8 bases outside the gene matches. This CDR3 comprises 13 residues. The CDR3 sequence: CASSFAQGTGYTF. The DNA of the CDR3 is TGTGCCAGCAGTTTTGCACAGGGGACTGGCTACACCTTC.

The V gene is TRBV19, the J gene TRBJ2-7, with D possibly matching TRBD2 (5 bases). The CDR3 runs 16 residues. Germline V gene data show CDR1 as LNHDA and CDR2 as SQIVND (reference sequence). Trimming cost V 0 bases and J 2 bases, with 14 bases left between them. The CDR3 sequence is CASSIDSISGAYEQYF. CDR3 bases: TGTGCCAGTAGTATAGATAGTATAAGCGGAGCCTACGAGCAGTACTTC. The variable domain in full, with the rest retrieved from reference TRBV19 and TRBJ2-7, is DGGITQSPKYLFRKEGQNVTLSCEQNLNHDAMYWYRQDPGQGLRLIYYSQIVNDFQKGDIAEGYSVSREKKESFPLTVTSAQKNPTAFYLCASSIDSISGAYEQYFGPGTRLTVT.

This clone was detected only a few times. The gene calls are TRBV14 and TRBJ2-7, with 12 bases lining up with TRBD2. Germline V CDR1 and CDR2: SGHDN, FVKESK. The CDR3 consists of 14 residues. The trim removed 1 base at V and 10 bases at J, leaving 5 bases unmatched. The CDR3 region is CASSQARLAGEQYF. The CDR3 nucleotides are TGTGCCAGCAGCCAAGCACGACTAGCGGGAGAACAGTACTTC.

The chain couples TRBV18 to TRBJ2-7; 7 bases agree with TRBD2. V shed 2 bases, J shed 3 bases, and the junction held 10 bases outside the gene matches. The CDR3 totals 16 residues. From germline, CDR1 is KGHSH and CDR2 LQKENI. CDR3 nucleotide sequence: TGTGCCAGCTCACCAAGAATAGCGGGTGCTCTCTACGAGCAGTACTTC. Amino acid sequence: CASSPRIAGALYEQYF.

The chain couples TRBV19 to TRBJ1-5; D may be TRBD1 (5 bases). The V and J ends lost 4 bases and 4 bases respectively, with 8 bases between them. This CDR3 has 13 residues. Germline V lookup: CDR1 LNHDA, CDR2 SQIVND (reference sequence). CDR3 bases: TGTGCCAGTAGTACCTGGACAAATCAGCCCCAGCATTTT. Translated: CASSTWTNQPQHF.